This T cell receptor (beta chain) was found in a study of vaccination and CD4 T cells after COVID-19. Study conclusions and caveats: The median number of SARS-CoV-2-reactive clonotypes increased from roughly 21 to 40, a change that did not reach significance. Only after vaccination were a median about 90% of convalescents' reactive clones seen.

V was shortened by 9 bases and J by 3 bases, with 18 bases between the two germline ends. Per germline, CDR1 SNHLY and CDR2 FYNNEI. The CDR3 consists of 14 residues. Cultured CD4+ T cells had their DNA profiled by the Oncomine TCR Beta short-read assay. Genomic DNA was isolated from cultured CD4+ T cells. TCRdb recomputed calls from the PCR reads with MiXCR, one row per CDR3 protein. The sample shows about 17,000 distinct CDR3 sequences, approximately 47% of them seen only once. Worth noting for this clonotype: Antigen: not known.

Treatment here: approximately nine-day PBMC culture with coronavirus spike peptide pools or control peptides (ViraFEST assay). This chain uses TRBV2 with TRBJ2-7; possibly TRBD1 for D (6 bases). Sequencing was performed on CD4+ T cells from blood, cultured in vitro, taken before SARS-CoV-2 vaccination. This TCR was sampled from a human donor who received a COVID-19 vaccine. The CDR3 protein is CASEPTGSGYEQYF. CDR3 coding DNA: TGTGCCAGTGAACCGACAGGTTCCGGCTACGAGCAGTACTTC.